This T cell receptor beta chain was recovered during a study of blood T cell repertoires in COVID-19. Study in general: Sites in the United States, Italy and Spain provided acute and convalescent COVID-19 samples.

Germline assignment: CDR1 SNHLY and CDR2 FYNNEI. The CDR3 contains 15 residues. V shed 3 bases and J shed 2 bases, with 13 bases lying between them. Libraries were prepared by immunoSEQ multiplex PCR; TCRdb keeps only in-frame clonotypes and omits some of them. The sample lists around 150,000 clones, around 82% seen once, with around 4% in the top ten. There are a few counts of this clone. The TCR comes from a man in his fifties or sixties with acute or convalescent COVID-19. The chain couples TRBV2 to TRBJ2-5; tentative D call: TRBD1 (5 bases). The sample consisted of peripheral blood. CDR3 protein: CASSDQGNKQETQYF. Here the CDR3 DNA reads TGTGCCAGCAGTGATCAGGGAAATAAACAAGAGACCCAGTACTTC.